This TCR beta chain was retrieved from a study of cytomegalovirus exposure and HLA in healthy donors. Study conclusions and caveats: Specificity for CMV antigens was confirmed in vitro for a few of the CMV-associated chains.

PCR used 60 Vbeta primers and 13 Jbeta primers. Produced via immunoSEQ multiplex PCR; TCRdb's table is partial and in-frame only. Of fewer than 200,000 clones in the sample, approximately 9.5% were seen once. A note on this clone: What it recognizes is unknown.

The V and J ends lost 6 bases and 10 bases, in that order; junction bases with no gene match: 9. The CDR3 contains 15 residues. CDR1 and CDR2 from the germline V gene are WSHSY and SAAADI. The sequencing sample was made of PBMCs. This TCR was recovered from a woman in her twenties or thirties in good health and CMV-seropositive. V usage is TRBV10-2 and J usage is TRBJ2-4, with 13 bases identical to TRBD2. The CDR3 is CASRGLAGVNSIQYF. The CDR3 DNA is TGCGCCAGCAGAGGACTAGCGGGAGTTAATTCTATTCAGTACTTC.